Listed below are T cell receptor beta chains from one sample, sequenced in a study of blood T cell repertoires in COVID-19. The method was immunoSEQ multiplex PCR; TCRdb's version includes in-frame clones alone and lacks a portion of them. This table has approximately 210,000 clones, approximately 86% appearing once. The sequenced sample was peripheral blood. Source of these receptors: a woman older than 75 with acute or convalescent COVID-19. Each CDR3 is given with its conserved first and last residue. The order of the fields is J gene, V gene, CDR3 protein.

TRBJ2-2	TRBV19	CASSPPIRESRTGELFF
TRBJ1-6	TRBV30	CAWRGRDNSPLHF
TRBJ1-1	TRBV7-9	CASSPGTGRAVGTTEAFF
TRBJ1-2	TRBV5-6	CASSFQGARGYTF
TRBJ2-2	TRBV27	CASSWGQGNTGELFF
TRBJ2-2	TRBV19	CASSMGQGTGELFF
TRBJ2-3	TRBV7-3	CASSLSVSSDTQYF
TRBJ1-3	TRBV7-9	CASSSGDATIYF
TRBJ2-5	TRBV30	CAQSTGAWETQYF
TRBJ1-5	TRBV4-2	CASSQDEGQPQHF
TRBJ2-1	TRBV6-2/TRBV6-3	CASSSGQARYNEQFF
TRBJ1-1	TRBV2	CASSRLNTEAFF
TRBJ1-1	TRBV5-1	CASSLEVRGTEAFF
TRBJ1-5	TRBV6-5	CASSYTAARARQPQHF
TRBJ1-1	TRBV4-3	CASSQVGAENTEAFF
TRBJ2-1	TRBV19	CASSAGTRLSNEQFF
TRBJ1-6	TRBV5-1	CASRAGTAIYNSPLHF
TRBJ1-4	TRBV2	CASRWGRGNEKLFF
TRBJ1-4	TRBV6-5	CGVVPRTSTNEKLFF
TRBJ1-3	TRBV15	CATSRDHVRNSGNTIYF
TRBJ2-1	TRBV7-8	CASSSWDRSSYNEQFF
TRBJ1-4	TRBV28	CASSIQGAGNEKLFF
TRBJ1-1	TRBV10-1	CASSGTGDTEAFF
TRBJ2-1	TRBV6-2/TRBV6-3	CASSPYRGSSYNEQFF
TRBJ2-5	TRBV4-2	CASSQAVAGLAGGPGETQYF
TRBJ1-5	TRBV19	CASSIGQRVAQPQHF
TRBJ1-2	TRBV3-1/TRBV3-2	CASSRQVNYGYTF
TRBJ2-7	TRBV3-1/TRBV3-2	CASSSGQLYEQYF
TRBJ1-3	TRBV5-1	CASSPTGSGNTIYF
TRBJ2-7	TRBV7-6	CASSRAGREQYF
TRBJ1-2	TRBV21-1	CASSKDAVNYGYTF
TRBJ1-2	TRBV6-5	CASRGTGGDYGYTF
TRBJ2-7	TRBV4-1	CASSPGQTPGEQYF
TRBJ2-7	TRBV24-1	CATSATVRDSLYF
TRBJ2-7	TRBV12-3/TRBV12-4	CASSFFGGYEQYF
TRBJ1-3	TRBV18	CASSPTGGPGNTIYF
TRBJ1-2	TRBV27	CASKRPGLNYGYTF
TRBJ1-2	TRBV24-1	CATSDPQGGYGYTF
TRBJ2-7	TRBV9	CASSVEGQGDYEQYF
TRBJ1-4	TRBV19	CASSNRGREKLFF
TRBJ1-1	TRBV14	CASSPRTGGTEAFF
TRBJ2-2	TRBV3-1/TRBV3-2	CASSPRGSGGFGELFF
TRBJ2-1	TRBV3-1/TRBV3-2	CASRFGGAEQFF
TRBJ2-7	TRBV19	CASSRTGRSYEQYF
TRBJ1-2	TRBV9	CASSVVTGGSNYGYTF
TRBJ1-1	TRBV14	CASSQGDWGGEAFF
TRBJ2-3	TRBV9	CASSPSGERGSTDTQYF